The 11 T cell receptor beta chains listed next were all sequenced from one sample in a study of circulating and synovial CD4+ cells in juvenile arthritis. The assay was immunoSEQ multiplex PCR, and TCRdb's table has in-frame clones only and misses some. In the table there are around 32,000 clones, over 90% of which are singletons. What was sequenced was CD4+ T cells from blood. The source of these receptors is a human donor with juvenile idiopathic arthritis.

The chain recombines TRBV18 with TRBJ2-4, with 7 bases aligning to TRBD1. The V segment lost 3 bases and the J segment 0 bases; nucleotides outside the gene matches: 5. Germline values: CDR1 KGHSH, CDR2 LQKENI. This CDR3 is built from 16 residues. CDR3 region: CASSPRTGLAKNIQYF. The CDR3 DNA sequence: TGTGCCAGCTCACCGCGGACAGGACTAGCCAAAAACATTCAGTACTTC.

The genes are TRBV29-1 and TRBJ2-1; 9 bases agree with TRBD1. The CDR3 consists of 13 residues. From germline, CDR1 is SQVTM and CDR2 ANQGSEA. The J segment lost 12 bases and the V segment lost 6 bases, leaving 12 bases of the junction unmatched. The CDR3 region has the DNA TGCAGCGTCGTTAACCGGGACAGGGACGCGCAGTTCTTC. It is translated as CSVVNRDRDAQFF.

The V and J genes are TRBV30 and TRBJ1-2; no clear D. Trimming removed 4 bases at V and 8 bases at J, with 14 bases between. CDR1 GTSNPN and CDR2 SVGIG come from the germline V gene (reference sequence). The CDR3 extends over 12 amino acids. This CDR3 is CAWITPWQGYTF. In nucleotides, the CDR3 is TGTGCCTGGATTACCCCCTGGCAGGGCTACACCTTC.

This clone was detected once. Other DNA sequences of this sample code for an identical CDR3. The genes are TRBV18 and TRBJ2-1; perhaps TRBD1 as D (5 bases). V was clipped by 6 bases and J by 1 base, with 13 bases between them. The CDR3 covers 15 residues. CDR1 KGHSH and CDR2 LQKENI come from the germline V gene. CDR3 loop: CASSPLQGSYNEQFF. CDR3 nucleotides: TGTGCCAGCTCCCCCCTCCAGGGATCCTACAATGAGCAGTTCTTC.

This chain links TRBV6-5 with TRBJ1-5; D is uncertain. Germline V gene sequence: CDR1 MNHEY, CDR2 SVGAGI. The CDR3 covers 13 residues. The ends were cut back, 6 bases at V and 0 bases at J, with 6 bases in the middle. The CDR3 sequence: CASRENSNQPQHF. CDR3 sequence (DNA): TGTGCCAGCAGGGAGAATAGCAATCAGCCCCAGCATTTT.

The V gene is TRBV2, the J gene TRBJ2-2; 8 bases align to TRBD1. V shed 4 bases, J shed 2 bases, and the junction held 3 bases outside the gene matches. Germline-derived CDR1 and CDR2 are SNHLY and FYNNEI. The CDR3 sequence is 15 residues long. CDR3 in amino acids: CASSVGQGNTGELFF. CDR3 DNA: TGTGCCAGCAGTGTTGGACAGGGTAACACCGGGGAGCTGTTTTTT.

This chain joins TRBV14 and TRBJ1-1, with 7 bases lining up with TRBD1. Germline values: CDR1 SGHDN, CDR2 FVKESK. This CDR3 is 15 amino acids long. J lost 4 bases, V lost 1 base, and 6 bases had no gene match. CDR3 in amino acids: CASSQVTGRSTEAFF. In nucleotides, the CDR3 is TGTGCCAGCAGCCAAGTGACAGGGAGGTCCACTGAAGCTTTCTTT.

The J gene is TRBJ2-2, the V gene TRBV27, with D possibly TRBD1 on 5 matching bases. Deletions cut 3 bases from V and 3 bases from J, with 8 bases between. This CDR3 spans 14 amino acids. Germline CDR1 reads MNHEY; CDR2 reads SMNVEV (reference sequence). The CDR3 region is CASSFLRDTGELFF. The CDR3 nucleotides read TGTGCCAGCAGTTTTCTCAGGGACACCGGGGAGCTGTTTTTT.

The rearrangement uses TRBV27 and TRBJ1-6, with no clear D. Germline V gene sequence: CDR1 MNHEY, CDR2 SMNVEV (reference sequence). CDR3 size: 15 residues. Trimming left V 2 bases short and J 4 bases short, with 9 bases between. The CDR3 coding sequence is TGTGCCAGCAGTTTAGGCGGCTCGTATAATTCACCCCTCCACTTT. Translation gives CASSLGGSYNSPLHF.

CDR3 sequence (DNA): TGTGCCAGCAGCTTGTCCAGGGAAAGTGCGCAGTACTTC. This sequence encodes CASSLSRESAQYF. The V and J genes are TRBV5-6 and TRBJ2-7; TRBD1 might be the D (5 bases). The CDR3 has 13 residues. The V gene lost 1 base and the J gene lost 9 bases, with 14 bases spanning the gap. From germline, CDR1 is SGHDT and CDR2 YYEEEE.

The chain combines TRBV7-9 with TRBJ2-1, with D unresolved. CDR1 is SEHNR, CDR2 FQNEAQ, per germline (reference sequence). The CDR3 has 12 residues. V shed 5 bases and J shed 8 bases, with 10 bases lying between them. The CDR3 DNA reads as TGTGCCAGCAGCACTCTGATGGATGAGCAGTTCTTC. Protein sequence: CASSTLMDEQFF. The whole variable domain, remainder taken from reference TRBV7-9 and TRBJ2-1, is DTGVSQNPRHKITKRGQNVTFRCDPISEHNRLYWYRQTLGQGPEFLTYFQNEAQLEKSRLLSDRFSAERPKGSFSTLEIQRTEQGDSAMYLCASSTLMDEQFFGPGTRLTVL.